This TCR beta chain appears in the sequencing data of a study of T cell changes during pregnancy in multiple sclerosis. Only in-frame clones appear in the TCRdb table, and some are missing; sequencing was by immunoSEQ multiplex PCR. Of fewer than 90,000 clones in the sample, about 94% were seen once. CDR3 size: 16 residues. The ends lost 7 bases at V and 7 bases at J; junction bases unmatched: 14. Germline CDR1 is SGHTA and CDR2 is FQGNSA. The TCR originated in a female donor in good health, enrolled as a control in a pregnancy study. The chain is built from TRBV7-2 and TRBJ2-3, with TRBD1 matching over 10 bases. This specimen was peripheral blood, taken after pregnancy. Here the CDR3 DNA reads TGTGCCAGCACCACTGTGAGGGGACAGGGGCTATATACGCAGTATTTT. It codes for CASTTVRGQGLYTQYF.